These 25 T cell receptor beta chains share one sample of origin, sequenced in a study of spatial heterogeneity in lung cancer. TCRdb redid the calling of the 5' RACE reads with MiXCR, one entry per CDR3 protein. The table shows around 4,000 distinct CDR3 sequences, with roughly 35% occurring only once. Time point defined: sample taken at primary tumor resection. Without sorting, whole RNA was sequenced from tumor, nontumor lung or frozen PBMC. This material consisted of PBMCs, taken at surgery. The source of these receptors is a male donor with early-stage non-small cell lung cancer.

Concerning this clonotype itself: With the library built for alpha chains, this beta chain is off target and its frequency is not meaningful. As DNA, the CDR3 is TGCAGTGCACCTCTCGACCTGCCCTCCTACGAGCAGTACTTC. Amino acids: CSAPLDLPSYEQYF. The gene calls are TRBV20-1 and TRBJ2-7; no definite D call. CDR3 length: 14 residues. V was clipped by 6 bases and J by 0 bases, with 15 bases between them. Germline CDR1 reads DFQATT; CDR2 reads SNEGSKA (reference sequence).

The count of this clonotype is one. Little can be read into the size of this beta chain, an off-target read in a library designed for alpha chains. The chain joins TRBV2 to TRBJ2-7; D is unresolved. CDR3 size: 12 residues. Per the germline V gene, CDR1 is SNHLY and CDR2 is FYNNEI. Trimming took 6 bases from V and 0 from J, leaving 6 bases between them. The CDR3: CASRISSYEQYF. The CDR3 DNA is TGTGCCAGCAGGATATCCTCCTACGAGCAGTACTTC.

On this clonotype: This beta chain lies outside the target of a library built for alpha chains; its clone size means little. The chain couples TRBV5-1 to TRBJ2-1; D tentatively fits TRBD1 or TRBD2 (5 bases each). The CDR3 contains 14 residues. The germline V gene has CDR1 SGHRS and CDR2 YFSETQ. V lost 1 base and J lost 8, with 13 bases in between. CDR3 coding DNA: TGCGCCAGCAGCTTGTCAGGGCGGGTGGATGAGCAGTTCTTC. Translating gives CASSLSGRVDEQFF.

This clonotype was seen more than once but under ten times. This beta chain turned up in a library designed for alpha chains; as an off-target read, its abundance says little. The chain is built from TRBV29-1 and TRBJ2-5, with D perhaps TRBD2 (6 bases). Germline assignment: CDR1 SQVTM and CDR2 ANQGSEA. This CDR3 contains 14 residues. V shed 0 bases and J shed 5 bases, with 13 bases lying between them. The CDR3: CSVEDPPGGETQYF. Written as DNA, the CDR3 is TGCAGCGTTGAAGACCCCCCAGGAGGGGAGACCCAGTACTTC.

Concerning this clonotype: In a library made to pick up alpha chains, this beta chain is a stray read with a size that means little. The CDR3 region is CASSLSAKLFF. CDR3 in DNA: TGTGCCAGCAGTTTATCAGCAAAACTGTTTTTT. V gene TRBV28 combines with J gene TRBJ1-4; no firm D call. Germline assignment: CDR1 MDHEN and CDR2 SYDVKM. V lost 1 base, J lost 10 bases, and 4 bases lay in between. The CDR3 contains 11 residues.

Notes on this clonotype: Since the library was made to target alpha chains, this beta chain is a stray read and its abundance is not meaningful. The chain couples TRBV12-3 or TRBV12-4 to TRBJ2-7; possibly TRBD1 for D (6 bases). V lost 6 bases and J lost 4, with 13 bases in between. The CDR3 spans 13 residues. CDR3 DNA sequence: TGTGCCAGCAGCCGAACGCAGGGGTACGAGCAGTACTTC. This codes for CASSRTQGYEQYF.

Remarks on this clonotype: Since the library was made to target alpha chains, this beta chain is a stray read and its abundance is not meaningful. The CDR3 coding sequence is TGCGCCAGCAGCCGCGATACCTACGAGCAGTACTTC. Translated: CASSRDTYEQYF. The chain joins TRBV5-1 to TRBJ2-7; no definite D call. CDR3 length equals 12 residues. Trimming took 4 bases from V and 2 from J, leaving 7 bases between them. CDR1 and CDR2 from the germline V gene are SGHRS and YFSETQ. Using reference TRBV5-1 and TRBJ2-7 for the parts outside the CDR3, the full variable domain is KAGVTQTPRYLIKTRGQQVTLSCSPISGHRSVSWYQQTPGQGLQFLFEYFSETQRNKGNFPGRFSGRQFSNSRSEMNVSTLELGDSALYLCASSRDTYEQYFGPGTRLTVT.

A note on this clonotype: This beta chain turned up in a library designed for alpha chains; as an off-target read, its abundance says little. The DNA for the CDR3 is TGCAGTGCTAGAGATCTGGCGATCTCCTACAATGAGCAGTTCTTC. Encoded protein: CSARDLAISYNEQFF. This chain connects TRBV20-1 to TRBJ2-1; no definite D call. The germline CDR1 and CDR2 sequences are DFQATT and SNEGSKA (reference sequence). This CDR3 has 15 amino acids. Trimming removed 0 bases at V and 0 bases at J, with 9 bases between.

In regard to this clonotype: Because the library targeted alpha chains, this beta chain is an off-target read whose size means little. The genes are TRBV30 and TRBJ2-7; D is perhaps TRBD2 (5 bases). Trimming stripped 3 bases from V and 6 bases from J, with 18 bases between. Germline loops: CDR1 GTSNPN, CDR2 SVGIG (reference sequence). The CDR3 covers 14 residues. DNA for the CDR3: TGTGCCTGGAGACTAACTAGATCTCGGGGCGAGCAGTACTTC. Amino acids: CAWRLTRSRGEQYF.

This clonotype showed up just a few times. This beta chain came through as a stray read in a library set up for alpha chains, and its size says little. The J gene is TRBJ2-2, the V gene TRBV28, with 9 bases matching TRBD2. V shed 10 bases and J 6 bases; nucleotides not matched to a gene: 15. The CDR3 runs to 16 residues. In germline, CDR1 is MDHEN, CDR2 SYDVKM. This CDR3 is CANPISLAGVAGELFF. The DNA of the CDR3 is TGTGCCAACCCTATCTCCTTAGCGGGAGTCGCCGGGGAGCTGTTTTTT.

As to this clonotype: Because this beta chain is a stray read in a library intended to capture alpha chains, its abundance should not be given much weight. V usage is TRBV29-1 and J usage is TRBJ2-3; TRBD1 matches 8 bases. This CDR3 comprises 13 residues. CDR1 is SQVTM, CDR2 ANQGSEA, per germline. V dropped 5 bases and J dropped 5; count of bases not matched to a gene: 6. The CDR3 reads CSVCTGGQDTQYF. In DNA, the CDR3 is TGCAGCGTTTGTACAGGGGGACAAGATACGCAGTATTTT.

This clonotype turned up a few times. This beta chain appears as a stray read in a library generated for alpha chains; its size is not informative. This chain uses TRBV12-3 or TRBV12-4 with TRBJ2-5; 12 nucleotides align to TRBD1. The CDR3 sequence is 15 residues long. After removal of 5 bases from V and 5 bases from J, the junction contained 6 bases not matched to a gene. The CDR3 region has the DNA TGTGCCAGCAGTCACCGGGACAGGGGGCTTGAGACCCAGTACTTC. Translated, it gives CASSHRDRGLETQYF.

As to this clonotype: Being off target in a library aimed at alpha chains, this beta chain has a size of little meaning. V is TRBV20-1 and J is TRBJ2-3, with D tentatively TRBD2 (5 bases). There are 16 residues in the CDR3. Trimming pared 0 bases from V and 6 bases from J, leaving 19 bases between. From germline, CDR1 is DFQATT and CDR2 SNEGSKA (reference sequence). The CDR3 sequence: CSARDRRWDSGDTQYF. The CDR3 nucleotides are TGCAGTGCTAGAGATCGGCGTTGGGATTCGGGGGATACGCAGTATTTT.

This clonotype was counted a few times. Because this beta chain is a stray read in a library intended to capture alpha chains, its abundance should not be given much weight. This chain connects TRBV7-3 to TRBJ2-1, with 8 bases matching TRBD2. The CDR3 is 15 amino acids. V gave up 4 bases and J gave up 6 bases; unmatched junction bases: 8. Germline loops: CDR1 SGHTA, CDR2 FQGTGA. The chain's CDR3 is CASSSGLAGSNEQFF. CDR3 coding DNA: TGTGCCAGCAGCTCCGGACTAGCCGGTTCCAATGAGCAGTTCTTC.

A note on this clonotype: One junction end does not reproduce the germline sequence, and a read error may be involved. Because this beta chain is a stray read in a library intended to capture alpha chains, its abundance should not be given much weight. The CDR3 is CAWSDSDRESF. The CDR3 region has the DNA TGTGCCTGGAGCGATAGCGACAGGGAGTCCTTC. This sequence joins TRBV30 and TRBJ2-5, with 7 bases identical to TRBD1. The CDR3 consists of 11 residues. Germline CDR1 is GTSNPN and CDR2 is SVGIG (reference sequence). Combining the CDR3 with reference TRBV30 and TRBJ2-5 gives the whole variable domain SQTIHQWPATLVQPVGSPLSLECTVEGTSNPNLYWYRQAAGRGLQLLFYSVGIGQISSEVPQNLSASRPQDRQFILSSKKLLLSDSGFYLCAWSDSDRESFGPGTRLLVL.

A few counts support this clonotype. Since the library was made to target alpha chains, this beta chain is a stray read and its abundance is not meaningful. The rearrangement links TRBV29-1 to TRBJ2-3, with D perhaps TRBD1 (5 bases). The CDR3 has 13 amino acids. Germline assignment: CDR1 SQVTM and CDR2 ANQGSEA. V shed 7 bases and J shed 2 bases, with 13 bases lying between them. The CDR3 loop is CSAGQGHTDTQYF. As DNA, the CDR3 is TGCAGCGCCGGTCAGGGCCACACAGATACGCAGTATTTT.

In this sample, this clonotype turned up a few times. Since the library was made to target alpha chains, this beta chain is a stray read and its abundance is not meaningful. V and J are TRBV29-1 and TRBJ2-5; 10 bases line up with TRBD2. V lost 5 bases and J lost 5; bases outside the gene matches: 5. The germline V gene has CDR1 SQVTM and CDR2 ANQGSEA. This CDR3 spans 13 amino acids. DNA for the CDR3: TGCAGCGTTCTTCCTAGCGGGAGTGAGACCCAGTACTTC. Its protein is CSVLPSGSETQYF. The full variable domain, completed using reference TRBV29-1 and TRBJ2-5, is SAVISQKPSRDICQRGTSLTIQCQVDSQVTMMFWYRQQPGQSLTLIATANQGSEATYESGFVIDKFPISRPNLTFSTLTVSNMSPEDSSIYLCSVLPSGSETQYFGPGTRLLVL.

This clonotype turned up a few times. A library made for alpha chains picked up this beta chain off target, so its size means little. The chain carries TRBV20-1 and TRBJ2-1, with D unresolved. With 5 bases removed from V and 6 bases from J, the gap between germline ends came to 17 bases. From germline, CDR1 is DFQATT and CDR2 SNEGSKA (reference sequence). The CDR3 is 14 amino acids. CDR3 residues: CSAAGPAESNEQFF. In DNA, the CDR3 is TGCAGTGCTGCCGGCCCGGCTGAGAGCAATGAGCAGTTCTTC.

This clonotype was seen only once. Since the library was made to target alpha chains, this beta chain is a stray read and its abundance is not meaningful. The chain uses TRBV29-1 and TRBJ2-3, with D possibly called TRBD1 or TRBD2 (7 bases each). The CDR3 runs 16 residues. V dropped 1 base and J dropped 7 bases, with 21 bases sitting between them. The germline gives CDR1 SQVTM, CDR2 ANQGSEA. The CDR3 protein is CSVEARGRDMENTQYF. The CDR3, as DNA: TGCAGCGTTGAAGCCAGGGGGAGGGATATGGAAAATACGCAGTATTTT.

As to this clonotype: This beta chain appears as a stray read in a library generated for alpha chains; its size is not informative. The V and J genes are TRBV5-1 and TRBJ2-7, with no clear D. Germline lookup yields CDR1 SGHRS and CDR2 YFSETQ. The CDR3 spans 11 residues. Between the trimmed V and J ends, which lost 3 bases and 4 bases, there was a span of 5 bases. The CDR3 nucleotides are TGCGCCAGCAGCTCAAGGTACGAGCAGTACTTC. It specifies CASSSRYEQYF.

There are a few counts of this clonotype. Since the library was made to target alpha chains, this beta chain is a stray read and its abundance is not meaningful. V gene TRBV3-1 combines with J gene TRBJ2-2; a weak D match, TRBD2 (5 bases). The CDR3 has 16 residues. V was clipped by 6 bases and J by 6 bases, with 20 bases between them. Germline V gene lookup returns CDR1 LGHDT and CDR2 YNNKEL (reference sequence). In DNA, the CDR3 is TGTGCCAGCAGTTCCGGGAATAATTTTTGGGCCGGGGAGCTGTTTTTT. It is translated as CASSSGNNFWAGELFF.

On this clonotype: This beta chain came through as a stray read in a library set up for alpha chains, and its size says little. This rearrangement joins TRBV19 to TRBJ2-4; D uncertain. V gave up 1 base and J gave up 7 bases, with 11 bases separating them. CDR1 is LNHDA and CDR2 is SQIVND in the germline V gene (reference sequence). This CDR3 is built from 14 residues. The CDR3 reads CASSIAPGWNIQYF. In nucleotides, the CDR3 is TGTGCCAGTAGTATAGCGCCGGGCTGGAACATTCAGTACTTC.

Only a few counts were recorded for this clonotype. This beta chain was picked up by a library intended for alpha chains and is off target, so its count carries little meaning. The gene calls are TRBV20-1 and TRBJ2-2; no firm D call. Deletions cut 6 bases from V and 7 bases from J, with 15 bases between. The CDR3 length is 13 residues. Germline CDR1 DFQATT, CDR2 SNEGSKA (reference sequence). The CDR3 nucleotides read TGCAGTGCGATGGGTAGCTCCGGCGGGGAGCTGTTTTTT. This translates into CSAMGSSGGELFF.

This clonotype has just a few counts. This beta chain was picked up by a library intended for alpha chains and is off target, so its count carries little meaning. The V and J genes are TRBV7-2 and TRBJ2-2; perhaps TRBD2 as D (6 bases). The length of the CDR3 is 16 residues. Per the germline V gene, CDR1 is SGHTA and CDR2 is FQGNSA. V lost 4 bases and J 6 bases, leaving 18 bases between the germline ends. In nucleotides, the CDR3 is TGTGCCAGCAGCTCCTCCGGGAGTACCAGGGCCGGGGAGCTGTTTTTT. As protein: CASSSSGSTRAGELFF.

As concerns this clonotype: This beta chain represents an off-target read in a library built for alpha chains; its size is of limited meaning. This chain uses TRBV4-3 with TRBJ2-7; D gene uncertain. Per the germline V gene, CDR1 is LGHNA and CDR2 is YSLEER. The CDR3 is 13 residues long. V lost 1 base, J lost 4 bases, and 8 bases lay in between. CDR3 DNA sequence: TGCGCCAGCAGCCAAGGGATCCCTTACGAGCAGTACTTC. It codes for CASSQGIPYEQYF.